Each of the 9 T cell receptor beta chains below was sequenced from the same sample in a study of blood T cells in healthy people across ages. The authors ran a second PCR of roughly 6 to 11 cycles using a sample-barcoded 5' primer and a J-beta primer mix. TCRdb called the 5' RACE reads again in MiXCR, with one record for every CDR3 protein. The data show 1.2 million to 1.5 million distinct CDR3 sequences, approximately 60% seen once. The sequenced material came from blood. These TCRs come from a man younger than 35 in good health.

This clonotype has a handful of counts. The genes are TRBV4-2 and TRBJ2-4, with D uncertain. The V end was cut by 1 base, the J end by 6 bases, with 13 bases between. This CDR3 is 15 amino acids long. CDR1 LGHNA and CDR2 YNFKEQ come from the germline V gene. CDR3 residues: CASSQVRVSRNIQYF. The CDR3 DNA reads as TGTGCCAGCAGCCAAGTCCGGGTATCGAGAAACATTCAGTACTTC.

The rearrangement uses TRBV4-1 and TRBJ1-5; D is possibly TRBD1 (5 bases). Trimming pared 0 bases from V and 7 bases from J, leaving 13 bases between. The CDR3 covers 15 residues. Germline V gene lookup returns CDR1 MGHRA and CDR2 YSYEKL. CDR3 region: CASSQDEDKVQPQHF. The CDR3 region has the DNA TGCGCCAGCAGCCAAGATGAGGACAAAGTCCAGCCCCAGCATTTT.

The rearrangement uses TRBV4-1 and TRBJ2-1; TRBD2 matches at 7 bases. Trimming removed 5 bases from V and 4 bases from J; junction bases left unmatched: 11. Germline V CDR1 and CDR2: MGHRA, YSYEKL. The CDR3 sequence is 16 residues long. DNA of the CDR3: TGCGCCAGCAGCGAACAACCTAGCGGAGGATACAATGAGCAGTTCTTC. This encodes CASSEQPSGGYNEQFF.

This clonotype was recorded a few times. This chain joins TRBV7-6 and TRBJ2-1, with D unclear. Germline CDR1 and CDR2: SGHVS and FNYEAQ. This CDR3 region has 13 residues. Deletions cut 5 bases from V and 4 bases from J, with 9 bases between. The CDR3 protein is CASSAKVYNEQFF. The CDR3 DNA sequence: TGTGCCAGCAGCGCGAAGGTATACAATGAGCAGTTCTTC. Complete variable domain (other parts from reference TRBV7-6 and TRBJ2-1): GAGVSQSPRYKVTKRGQDVALRCDPISGHVSLYWYRQALGQGPEFLTYFNYEAQQDKSGLPNDRFSAERPEGSISTLTIQRTEQRDSAMYRCASSAKVYNEQFFGPGTRLTVL.

This chain links TRBV25-1 with TRBJ2-7; D is perhaps TRBD2 (6 bases). Trimming stripped 3 bases from V and 5 bases from J, with 14 bases between. The CDR3 covers 14 residues. The germline V gene has CDR1 MGHDK and CDR2 SYGVNS. The CDR3 here is CASSDVLAGDEQYF. The DNA for the CDR3 is TGTGCCAGCAGTGACGTACTAGCCGGGGACGAGCAGTACTTC.

This clonotype was found a few times. The chain combines TRBV28 with TRBJ2-1, with 8 positions matching TRBD1. The CDR3 loop spans 13 amino acids. Per germline, CDR1 MDHEN and CDR2 SYDVKM. The V gene end was trimmed by 4 bases and the J gene end by 6 bases; junction bases not matched to a gene: 2. The CDR3 here is CASSYGQGNEQFF. DNA for the CDR3: TGTGCCAGCAGTTACGGACAGGGCAATGAGCAGTTCTTC.

The J gene is TRBJ1-2, the V gene TRBV7-9; 9 positions agree with TRBD1. This CDR3 has 14 amino acids. V dropped 8 bases and J dropped 3; count of bases not matched to a gene: 7. Germline CDR1 and CDR2: SEHNR and FQNEAQ (reference sequence). CDR3 loop: CASLGTGMDYGYTF. The CDR3 DNA reads as TGTGCCAGCCTTGGGACAGGGATGGACTATGGCTACACCTTC.

CDR3 nucleotides: TGTGCCAGCAGCTTAGCGGAGCGGGAGTGGGACTACGAGCAGTACTTC. Residues: CASSLAEREWDYEQYF. The chain has TRBV7-9 and TRBJ2-5; 8 bases match TRBD2. The assigned J gene may be wrong: the sequence end matches TRBJ2-7 better. CDR1 and CDR2 from the germline V gene are SEHNR and FQNEAQ (reference sequence). This CDR3 is 16 amino acids long.

This sequence joins TRBV4-1 and TRBJ2-7; 7 bases fit TRBD2. The CDR3 totals 18 residues. Trimming at V came to 4 bases and at J to 7 bases, leaving 22 bases not matched to a gene. Germline CDR1 reads MGHRA; CDR2 reads YSYEKL. The CDR3 loop reads CASSRFSGGGDDYNEQYF. CDR3 DNA: TGCGCCAGCAGCCGATTTAGTGGGGGGGGGGACGACTACAATGAGCAGTACTTC.